This T cell receptor (beta chain) was captured in a study of T cell responses to AZD1222 COVID-19 vaccine. This clone came up once. Its cognate antigen is unknown. Study-wide results and limits: The study found vaccine-associated CD4 TCRs spanning spike, dominant at 160-218 and 743-854. Compared with day 0, the breadth and depth of the Spike-specific TCR repertoire rose significantly after two doses of AZD1222.

TCRdb's table, derived via immunoSEQ multiplex PCR, lists solely in-frame clones and lacks some. The sample includes about 34,000 clones, around 82% seen only once; the top ten take about 4.6%. The CDR3 sequence is 13 residues long. Germline CDR1 SGHTA, CDR2 FQGNSA. V lost 1 base and J 7 bases, leaving 10 bases between the germline ends. It was second doses at about 4 or about 12 weeks that were pooled. V is TRBV7-2 and J is TRBJ1-1; D ambiguous. This material consisted of peripheral blood, taken 28 days after the second AZD1222 dose. This TCR was sampled from an adult who received the AZD1222 COVID-19 vaccine. The CDR3: CASSLGGFGEAFF. The CDR3 DNA reads as TGTGCCAGCAGCTTAGGAGGGTTTGGTGAAGCTTTCTTT.